These 11 T cell receptor beta chains were all obtained from the same sample, sequenced in a study of cytomegalovirus exposure and HLA in healthy donors. Measured with immunoSEQ multiplex PCR; TCRdb has only the in-frame clones, and not every one. The sample shows hundreds of thousands of clones, about nine tenths of them seen only once. Sequenced sample: PBMCs. All receptors come from a young woman in good health and CMV-seronegative.

The chain links TRBV28 to TRBJ1-2, with a weak D call TRBD1 (5 bases). The CDR3 loop spans 12 amino acids. Trimming removed 2 bases at V and 9 bases at J, with 10 bases between. The germline gives CDR1 MDHEN, CDR2 SYDVKM. CDR3 bases: TGTGCCAGCAGTTTAGAGGGGTATAGCTACACCTTC. Translated: CASSLEGYSYTF.

The genes are TRBV5-1 and TRBJ1-1; 10 nucleotides align to TRBD1. The CDR3 length is 14 residues. Trimming removed 2 bases from V and 4 bases from J; junction bases left unmatched: 2. In germline, CDR1 is SGHRS, CDR2 YFSETQ. CDR3 nucleotides: TGCGCCAGCAGCTTACGGACAGGGGGCACTGAAGCTTTCTTT. This gives the protein CASSLRTGGTEAFF. The complete variable domain, with remaining parts taken from reference TRBV5-1 and TRBJ1-1, reads KAGVTQTPRYLIKTRGQQVTLSCSPISGHRSVSWYQQTPGQGLQFLFEYFSETQRNKGNFPGRFSGRQFSNSRSEMNVSTLELGDSALYLCASSLRTGGTEAFFGQGTRLTVV.

The chain is built from TRBV28 and TRBJ2-2; D not resolved. Trimming left V 10 bases short and J 0 bases short, with 12 bases between. The germline V gene encodes CDR1 MDHEN and CDR2 SYDVKM. This CDR3 has 14 amino acids. Here the CDR3 DNA reads TGTGCCACCGATATACCCTCGAACACCGGGGAGCTGTTTTTT. Protein sequence: CATDIPSNTGELFF.

This clone was observed a few times. The chain links TRBV6-1 to TRBJ2-1; the match to TRBD2 covers 14 bases. Germline CDR1 reads MNHNS; CDR2 reads SASEGT. The CDR3 consists of 13 residues. After removal of 4 bases from V and 12 bases from J, the junction contained 2 bases not matched to a gene. The DNA for the CDR3 is TGTGCCAGCAGTGGGACTAGCGGGAGGATGCAGTTCTTC. It is translated as CASSGTSGRMQFF.

This chain links TRBV5-1 with TRBJ2-7; TRBD2 matches 8 bases. The CDR3 spans 15 residues. J was trimmed by 4 bases and V by 4 bases; bases with no gene match: 10. CDR1 is SGHRS and CDR2 is YFSETQ in the germline V gene. The DNA of the CDR3 is TGCGCCAGCAGCCCTGTGGTAGCGGGATGGTACGAGCAGTACTTC. This sequence encodes CASSPVVAGWYEQYF.

This chain links TRBV11-3 with TRBJ2-3, with a possible D match to TRBD2 (5 bases). This CDR3 spans 13 amino acids. Trimming cost V 3 bases and J 5 bases, with 9 bases left between them. CDR1 is SGHNT, CDR2 YENEEA, per germline. DNA for the CDR3: TGTGCCAGCAGCTTCGGACGGGGAGATACGCAGTATTTT. It specifies CASSFGRGDTQYF.

V gene TRBV28 combines with J gene TRBJ1-1, with D maybe TRBD1 (5 bases). There are 17 residues in the CDR3. Germline V gene lookup returns CDR1 MDHEN and CDR2 SYDVKM. V was clipped by 3 bases and J by 5 bases, with 22 bases between them. CDR3 protein: CASSLVAQGGRGTEAFF. In DNA form, the CDR3 reads TGTGCCAGCAGTTTGGTGGCCCAGGGCGGAAGGGGAACTGAAGCTTTCTTT.

V is TRBV28 and J is TRBJ2-2; TRBD2 aligns across 8 bases. Looked up from germline, CDR1 is MDHEN and CDR2 is SYDVKM. J was trimmed by 1 base and V by 5 bases; bases with no gene match: 15. The CDR3 extends over 19 amino acids. Here the CDR3 DNA reads TGTGCCAGCAGTCCTACGGGGGCGGGAGGCTTGGGGAACACCGGGGAGCTGTTTTTT. It codes for CASSPTGAGGLGNTGELFF. The complete variable domain, with remaining parts taken from reference TRBV28 and TRBJ2-2, reads DVKVTQSSRYLVKRTGEKVFLECVQDMDHENMFWYRQDPGLGLRLIYFSYDVKMKEKGDIPEGYSVSREKKERFSLILESASTNQTSMYLCASSPTGAGGLGNTGELFFGEGSRLTVL.

The J gene is TRBJ2-5, the V gene TRBV5-1, with D possibly matching TRBD2 (5 bases). The CDR3 has 13 amino acids. The V end was cut by 0 bases, the J end by 9 bases, with 12 bases between. Germline CDR1 reads SGHRS; CDR2 reads YFSETQ. CDR3 protein: CASSLEGPGAQYF. The CDR3 nucleotides are TGCGCCAGCAGCTTGGAGGGCCCCGGGGCCCAGTACTTC.

The chain has TRBV6-1 and TRBJ2-7; 7 bases align to TRBD1. The CDR3 consists of 12 residues. CDR1 and CDR2 (germline): MNHNS, SASEGT. The J segment lost 9 bases and the V segment lost 6 bases, leaving 8 bases of the junction unmatched. The CDR3 spells CASRGDSPVQYF. CDR3 DNA sequence: TGTGCCAGCAGAGGGGACAGCCCAGTGCAGTACTTC.

This chain links TRBV9 with TRBJ2-2; 12 positions agree with TRBD1. V gave up 4 bases and J gave up 5 bases; unmatched junction bases: 6. Germline lookup yields CDR1 SGDLS and CDR2 YYNGEE. The CDR3 runs to 16 residues. DNA for the CDR3: TGTGCCAGCAGCACGCGGGACAGGGGGCGAACCGGGGAGCTGTTTTTT. Residues: CASSTRDRGRTGELFF.